These T cell receptor beta chains were read from a single sample in a study of OX40 agonist ivuxolimab in advanced cancers. The table came from immunoSEQ multiplex PCR; TCRdb's copy has only in-frame clones and leaves some out. Counted here are around 13,000 clones, about 80% occurring once; the ten biggest clones make up 24%. Here the sequenced sample was CD4+ or CD8+ T cells sorted from blood, taken in a trial of the OX40 agonist ivuxolimab. These receptors were collected from an adult with an advanced solid tumor such as melanoma, head and neck, liver or kidney cancer. The CDR3 runs from the conserved cysteine through the conserved F or W. Each record gives: clone size, J gene, V gene, D gene, CDR3 DNA, CDR3 protein. A D gene is named only where the DNA matches it firmly. Expanded clones are given a class, and other clones once, few, many or no size at all.

-	TRBJ2-7	TRBV6-5	-	TGTGCCAGCAGTAACTCCTGGGGTTTCGGGTACGAGCAGTACTTC	CASSNSWGFGYEQYF
-	TRBJ2-7	TRBV7-4	-	TGTGCCAGCAGCTCCAACCCCTACGAGCAGTACTTC	CASSSNPYEQYF
-	TRBJ2-7	TRBV9	TRBD2	TGTGCCAGCAGCGTCAGAGCGGGAGGGCCTAAGTACGAGCAGTACTTC	CASSVRAGGPKYEQYF
once	TRBJ2-5	TRBV27	-	TGTGCCAGCAGTTTGGGGGAGACCCAGTACTTC	CASSLGETQYF
few	TRBJ2-7	TRBV19	TRBD1	TGTGCCAGTAGTTATGGGGACAGGGCTGCCTACGAGCAGTACTTC	CASSYGDRAAYEQYF
-	TRBJ2-1	TRBV28	TRBD2	TGTGCCAGCAGTTTCTCTCTAGCGGGGGGCGTCGGAAGCTCCTACAATGAGCAGTTCTTC	CASSFSLAGGVGSSYNEQFF
-	TRBJ2-7	TRBV6-5	-	TGTGCCAGCAGTTACCAAGGGTTCCACGAGCAGTACTTC	CASSYQGFHEQYF
-	TRBJ2-7	TRBV6-5	TRBD1	TGTGCCAGCAGTTACAGCGACAGGGGCTACGAGCAGTACTTC	CASSYSDRGYEQYF
-	TRBJ1-4	TRBV6-1	-	TGTGCCAGCAGTGAACCAGGCGAGGGGGCTAATGAAAAACTGTTTTTT	CASSEPGEGANEKLFF
-	TRBJ2-1	TRBV9	TRBD2	TGTGCCAGCAGCGCACCAGCGGGAGGCCGGGTTGAGCAGTTCTTC	CASSAPAGGRVEQFF
-	TRBJ1-1	TRBV7-3	-	TGTGCCAGCAGCTTAAATGCCAGGGGAACTGAAGCTTTCTTT	CASSLNARGTEAFF
-	TRBJ2-1	TRBV28	TRBD2	TGTGCCAGCAGGAAACTAGCGGGATTAGTTATGGGCTCCTACAATGAGCAGTTCTTC	CASRKLAGLVMGSYNEQFF
once	TRBJ2-3	TRBV14	-	TGTGCCAGCAGCCAAGGGACGGTGAATGGTGCAGATACGCAGTATTTT	CASSQGTVNGADTQYF
medium-sized	TRBJ1-5	TRBV7-6	-	TGTGCCAGCAGCCTGTTGGAGAATCAGCCCCAGCATTTT	CASSLLENQPQHF
medium-sized	TRBJ1-4	TRBV6-5	TRBD1	TGTGCCAGCAGTCTGGGACAGAAAAATGAAAAACTGTTTTTT	CASSLGQKNEKLFF
-	TRBJ2-3	TRBV10-3	TRBD2	TGTGCCACATTAGCGGGGGGGCTGGTAGATACGCAGTATTTT	CATLAGGLVDTQYF
-	TRBJ1-6	TRBV2	-	TGTGCCAGCAGTGAGTCCCGAACACTAACTTTCTCACCCCTCCACTTT	CASSESRTLTFSPLHF
-	TRBJ1-2	TRBV6-5	-	TGTGCCAGCAGTTATGGTGGCAGTGACTATGGCTACACCTTC	CASSYGGSDYGYTF
once	TRBJ2-1	TRBV6-5	-	TGTGCCAGCAGTCGACGGGAATCCTACAATGAGCAGTTCTTC	CASSRRESYNEQFF
-	TRBJ2-7	TRBV27	TRBD2	TGTGCCAGCAGTTTCGGACTAGGTACCTACGAGCAGTACTTC	CASSFGLGTYEQYF
-	TRBJ1-3	TRBV7-3	-	TGTGCCAGCGCGGCCGGGGGGGCTTCTGGAAACACCATATATTTT	CASAAGGASGNTIYF
-	TRBJ2-7	TRBV10-1	TRBD1	TGCGCCAGCCATCCGGGACAGTGGTCCTACGAGCAGTACTTC	CASHPGQWSYEQYF
-	TRBJ2-1	TRBV6-1	-	TGTGCCAGCAGTAGGTCGGGGACCTACAATGAGCAGTTCTTC	CASSRSGTYNEQFF
-	TRBJ1-3	TRBV6-1	-	TGTGCCAGCAGTCGGACGGGAGGAAACACCATATATTTT	CASSRTGGNTIYF
-	TRBJ2-5	TRBV11-2	TRBD1	TGTGCCAGCAGCTCGGGAGGGACAGGGGGGGGTCTCCAAGAGACCCAGTACTTC	CASSSGGTGGGLQETQYF
-	TRBJ2-7	TRBV5-5	-	TGTGCCAGCAGCTTGGCCTCGCAGGAGCTCTACGAGCAGTACTTC	CASSLASQELYEQYF
-	TRBJ2-7	TRBV29-1	-	TGCAGCGTTGAGGTTAAACAGTCCTACGAGCAGTACTTC	CSVEVKQSYEQYF
few	TRBJ2-1	TRBV13	TRBD1	TGTGCCAGCAGCACCCGGGACAGGAGCAATGAGCAGTTCTTC	CASSTRDRSNEQFF
-	TRBJ2-1	TRBV6-5	TRBD1	TGTGCCAGCAGTTACGATGACAGGGGGAGTTACAATGAGCAGTTCTTC	CASSYDDRGSYNEQFF